These T cell receptor beta chains were read from a single sample in a study of regulatory T cells in long-lasting Graves disease. Using its own MiXCR run on the multiplex PCR reads, TCRdb lists one record per CDR3 protein. Of 450,000 or so distinct CDR3 sequences in the sample, roughly 22% are singletons; the top ten hold 10% to 15%. The specimen was peripheral blood mononuclear cells (PBMCs), collected when the disease was refractory, from a patient treated with antithyroid drugs. The receptors stem from a female donor with Graves disease. The conserved cysteine and the conserved F or W are not part of the CDR3 here. Each record gives: CDR3 length, clone size, V gene, CDR3 protein. Expanded clones get a size class; other rows say once, few or many, or leave the size out.

>11|many|TRBV29-1
SVERGMNTEAF
>11|many|TRBV11-1
ASSLVLEHEQY
>12|NA|TRBV20-1
SAKAGFVGNEQF
>13|many|TRBV27
ASSLNAGHSYEQY
>13|NA|TRBV20-1
SASTWESGRYEQY
>13|few|TRBV2
ASDTVDRGSNEQF
>16|many|TRBV6-5
ASSSPGQGAFAYNEQF
>12|NA|TRBV19
ASSVTGGDQPQH
>11|NA|TRBV6-1
ASSVSFPGELF
>9|many|TRBV29-1
SVVTVYGYT
>12|many|TRBV6-1
ASGNVNGANVLT
>11|many|TRBV20-1
SARPHSSYEQY
>13|many|TRBV28
ASSLYGTNDYEQY
>13|NA|TRBV7-9
ASSLDGQGTDTQY
>14|few|TRBV30
AWSARVGRPRETQY
>10|many|TRBV28
ASSSSRDEQY
>13|NA|TRBV7-2
ASRRASPTNEKLF
>16|NA|TRBV7-2
ASSLGVGRLGGNTEAF
>12|NA|TRBV28
ASSTDRINQPQH
>11|NA|TRBV6-1
ASRLQGVVPQH
>12|NA|TRBV5-1
ASSQAPGNTEAF
>13|NA|TRBV6-1
ASRVGTANNSPLH
>13|NA|TRBV6-2/TRBV6-3
ASSAVRGGTDTQY
>11|few|TRBV12-3/TRBV12-4
ASSPGRLYGYT
>11|many|TRBV29-1
STLDSQLYEQY
>9|NA|TRBV3-1
ASSHTFEQY
>12|few|TRBV12-3/TRBV12-4
ASSPGRSTDTQY
>10|many|TRBV7-9
ASSLGGDEAF
>13|NA|TRBV4-3
ASSQVGQGLTEAF
>13|many|TRBV7-2
ASSLATGLEYGYT
>9|NA|TRBV19
ASSIGNTIY